This TCR beta chain came from a study of early T cells in non-severe SARS-CoV-2 infection (dated by TCRdb to the early 2020s). Study-level background: Because TCR sequencing was done on bulk RNA from unsorted whole blood, the alpha and beta chains could not be paired.

Details on this clonotype: Its target antigen remains unknown. Per-nucleotide qualities are absent, and no much larger clonotype sits a single base away.

Trimming accounts for 1 base at V and 3 bases at J, while the number of junction bases matched to no gene is 1. The cysteine opens and the phenylalanine closes a CDR3 of 13 amino acids. Here the CDR3 DNA is all that survives: 39 bases in frame from base 1. Reading the germline V gene (reference sequence) gives CDR1 DFQATT and CDR2 SNEGSKA. Set within a cohort of healthcare workers in London, UK, this nested case-control study involved weekly PCR testing of nasopharyngeal swabs along with blood sampling. Healthcare workers were recruited during the week of the UK lockdown, between 23 and 31 March 2020, and followed weekly for up to roughly 15 weeks. Receptor amplification or capture employed 5' RACE. Data came from a NextSeq 500. In the TCR library protocol, unique molecular identifiers were attached to individual cDNA molecules to correct for PCR bias and sequencing error. Both TCR alpha and beta chains were sequenced, and tight co-correlation was observed between alpha and beta sequence abundances in each sample. Per the original workflow: Decombinator V4 was used to perform V gene, J gene and CDR3 annotation of TCR sequences. TCRs were defined as expanded if a significant change between any two time points was detected under a Poisson model with p below 0.0001. TCR abundances were normalised to the total number of TCRs sequenced per sample and expressed as counts per million. MAIT TCRs were defined by TRAV1-2 paired with TRAJ12, TRAJ20 or TRAJ33, and iNKT TCRs by TRAV10 paired with TRAJ18. VDJdb, accessed on 1 November 2021, was searched for TCRs annotated for CMV, EBV and SARS-CoV-2, and TCRs annotated for more than one antigen were excluded. In-frame beta chains were kept once TCRdb had trimmed the public reads at Q25 with fastp and called clones with MiXCR. Each record represents a unique CDR3 protein, reported with the most common genes and DNA among its rows. The V and J calls and clone size come from TCRdb's table, not from the authors' own analysis. Present in this sample are more than 85,000 distinct CDR3 sequences, roughly 12% of which were seen just once. Less than 4.5% of the sample goes to the ten largest clones.

Study-wide conclusions, independent of this receptor: VDJdb matching was skewed toward anti-spike CD8 responses and likely underestimated virus-specific expansions by missing private and CD4 specificities.

The sequences come from whole blood, collected at baseline. This clonotype originated in an adult who was a healthcare worker with PCR-confirmed SARS-CoV-2 infection or an uninfected control (not recorded which). The chain links TRBV20-1 with TRBJ2-3, with 7 central nucleotides matching TRBD2. The DNA sequence follows: TGCAGTGCTAGAGGGGGACTAACAGATACGCAGTATTTT. Its coded protein is CSARGGLTDTQYF.